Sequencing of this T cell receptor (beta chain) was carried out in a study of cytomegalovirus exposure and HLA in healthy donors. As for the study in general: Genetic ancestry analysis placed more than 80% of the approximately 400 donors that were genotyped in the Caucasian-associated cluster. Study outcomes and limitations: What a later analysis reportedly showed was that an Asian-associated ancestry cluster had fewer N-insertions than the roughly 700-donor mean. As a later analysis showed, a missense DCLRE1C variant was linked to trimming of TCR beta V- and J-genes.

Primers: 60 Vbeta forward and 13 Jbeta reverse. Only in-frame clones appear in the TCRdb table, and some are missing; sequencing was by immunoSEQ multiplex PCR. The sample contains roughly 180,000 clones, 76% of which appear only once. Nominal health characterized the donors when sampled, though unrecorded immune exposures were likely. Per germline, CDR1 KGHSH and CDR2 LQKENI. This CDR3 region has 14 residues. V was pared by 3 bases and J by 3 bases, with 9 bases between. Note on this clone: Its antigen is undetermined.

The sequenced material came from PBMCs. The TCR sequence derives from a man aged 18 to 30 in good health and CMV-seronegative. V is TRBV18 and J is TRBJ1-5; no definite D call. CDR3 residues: CASSPVRDNQPQHF. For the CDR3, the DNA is TGTGCCAGCTCACCCGTGAGGGACAATCAGCCCCAGCATTTT.